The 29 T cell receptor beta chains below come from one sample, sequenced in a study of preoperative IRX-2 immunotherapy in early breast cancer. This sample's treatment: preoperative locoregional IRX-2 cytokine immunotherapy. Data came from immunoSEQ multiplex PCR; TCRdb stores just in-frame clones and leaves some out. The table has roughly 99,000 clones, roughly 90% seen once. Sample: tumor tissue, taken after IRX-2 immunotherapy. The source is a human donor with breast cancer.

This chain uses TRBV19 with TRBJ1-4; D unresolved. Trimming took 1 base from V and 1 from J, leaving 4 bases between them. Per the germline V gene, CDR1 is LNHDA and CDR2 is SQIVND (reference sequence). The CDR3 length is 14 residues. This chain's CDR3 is CASSIVGTNEKLFF. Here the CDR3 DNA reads TGTGCCAGTAGTATAGTAGGAACTAATGAAAAACTGTTTTTT.

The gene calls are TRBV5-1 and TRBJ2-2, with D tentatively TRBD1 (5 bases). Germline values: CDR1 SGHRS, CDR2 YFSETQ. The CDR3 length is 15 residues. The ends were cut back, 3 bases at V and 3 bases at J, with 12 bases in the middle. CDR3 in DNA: TGCGCCAGCAGCTCGGACAATCACTACACCGGGGAGCTGTTTTTT. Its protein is CASSSDNHYTGELFF.

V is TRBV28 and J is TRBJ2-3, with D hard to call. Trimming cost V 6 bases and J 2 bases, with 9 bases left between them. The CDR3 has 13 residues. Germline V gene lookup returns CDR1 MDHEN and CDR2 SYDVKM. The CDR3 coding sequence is TGTGCCAGCAGACGCTCTCACACAGATACGCAGTATTTT. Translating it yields CASRRSHTDTQYF.

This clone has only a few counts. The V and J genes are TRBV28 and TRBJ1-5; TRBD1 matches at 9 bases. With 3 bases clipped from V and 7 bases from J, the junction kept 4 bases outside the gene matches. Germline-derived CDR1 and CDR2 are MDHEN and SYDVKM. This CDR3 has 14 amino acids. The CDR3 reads CASSLGQGRQPQHF. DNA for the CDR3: TGTGCCAGCAGTTTGGGACAGGGTCGGCAGCCCCAGCATTTT.

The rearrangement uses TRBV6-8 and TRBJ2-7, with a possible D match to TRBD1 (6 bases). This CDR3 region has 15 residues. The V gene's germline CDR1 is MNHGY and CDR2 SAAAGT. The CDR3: CATLGYPGQNYEQYF. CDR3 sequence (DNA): TGTGCTACCCTGGGGTATCCTGGACAGAACTACGAGCAGTACTTC.

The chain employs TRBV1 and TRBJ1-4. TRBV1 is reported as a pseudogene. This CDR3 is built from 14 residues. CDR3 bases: TGCGCCAGCAGCCCGAAGGGGGGAACTGAAAAACTGTTTTTT. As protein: CASSPKGGTEKLFF.

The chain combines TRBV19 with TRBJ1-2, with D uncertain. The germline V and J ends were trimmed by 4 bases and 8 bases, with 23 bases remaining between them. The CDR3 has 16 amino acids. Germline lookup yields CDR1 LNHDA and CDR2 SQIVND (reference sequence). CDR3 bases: TGTGCCAGTAGTACTCGCTCTGGACGGAACTTTGGGGGCTACACCTTC. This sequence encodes CASSTRSGRNFGGYTF.

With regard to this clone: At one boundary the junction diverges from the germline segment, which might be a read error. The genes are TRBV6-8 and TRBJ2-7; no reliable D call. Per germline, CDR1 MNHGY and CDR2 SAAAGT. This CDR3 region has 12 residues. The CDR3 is CASRSARPSEIF. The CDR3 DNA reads TGTGCCAGCAGAAGCGCAAGACCCAGTGAGATCTTC.

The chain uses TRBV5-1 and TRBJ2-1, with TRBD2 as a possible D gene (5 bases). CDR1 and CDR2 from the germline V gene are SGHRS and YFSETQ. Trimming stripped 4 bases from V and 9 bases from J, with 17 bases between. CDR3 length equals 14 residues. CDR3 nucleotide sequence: TGCGCCAGCAGCCTGGACTCCTACGCGTTTGAGCAGTTCTTC. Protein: CASSLDSYAFEQFF.

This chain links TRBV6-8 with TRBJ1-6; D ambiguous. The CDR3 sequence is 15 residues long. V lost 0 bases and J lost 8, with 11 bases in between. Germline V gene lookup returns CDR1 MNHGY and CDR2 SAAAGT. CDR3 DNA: TGTGCCAGCAGTTACTCTTGGCAGTTAGATTCACCCCTCCACTTT. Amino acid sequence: CASSYSWQLDSPLHF.

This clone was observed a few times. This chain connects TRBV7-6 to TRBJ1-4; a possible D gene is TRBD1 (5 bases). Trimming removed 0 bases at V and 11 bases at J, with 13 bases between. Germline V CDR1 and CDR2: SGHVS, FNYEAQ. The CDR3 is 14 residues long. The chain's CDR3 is CASSLAQGRRKLFF. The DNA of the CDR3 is TGTGCCAGCAGCTTAGCGCAGGGCCGTAGGAAACTGTTTTTT. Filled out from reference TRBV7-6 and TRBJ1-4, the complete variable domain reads GAGVSQSPRYKVTKRGQDVALRCDPISGHVSLYWYRQALGQGPEFLTYFNYEAQQDKSGLPNDRFSAERPEGSISTLTIQRTEQRDSAMYRCASSLAQGRRKLFFGSGTQLSVL.

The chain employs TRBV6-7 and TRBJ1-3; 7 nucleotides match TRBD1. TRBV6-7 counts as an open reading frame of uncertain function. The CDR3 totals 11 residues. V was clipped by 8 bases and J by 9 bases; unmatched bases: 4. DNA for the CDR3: TGTGCCAGCCAGGGGGAAAGCACCATATATTTT. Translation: CASQGESTIYF.

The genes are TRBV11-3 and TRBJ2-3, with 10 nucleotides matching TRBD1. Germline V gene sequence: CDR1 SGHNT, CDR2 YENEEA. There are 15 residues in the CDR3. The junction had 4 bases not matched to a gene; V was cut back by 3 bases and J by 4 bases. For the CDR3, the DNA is TGTGCCAGCAGCTTGAGCGGGACAGGGGCAGATACGCAGTATTTT. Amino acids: CASSLSGTGADTQYF.

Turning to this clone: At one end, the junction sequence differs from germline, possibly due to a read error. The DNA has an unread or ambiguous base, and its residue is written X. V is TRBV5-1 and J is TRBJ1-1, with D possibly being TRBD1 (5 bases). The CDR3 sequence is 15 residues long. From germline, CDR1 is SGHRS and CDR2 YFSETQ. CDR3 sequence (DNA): TGCGCCAGCAGCTACATTAGCGGGGGAGGGACTGAARCTTTCTTT. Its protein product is CASSYISGGGTEXFF.

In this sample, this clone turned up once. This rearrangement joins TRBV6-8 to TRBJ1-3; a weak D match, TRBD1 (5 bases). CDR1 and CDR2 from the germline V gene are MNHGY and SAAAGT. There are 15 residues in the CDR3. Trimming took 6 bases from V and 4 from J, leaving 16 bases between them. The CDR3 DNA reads TGTGCCAGCAGGATAGGGCCAGGGCCCGGAAACACCATATATTTT. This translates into CASRIGPGPGNTIYF.

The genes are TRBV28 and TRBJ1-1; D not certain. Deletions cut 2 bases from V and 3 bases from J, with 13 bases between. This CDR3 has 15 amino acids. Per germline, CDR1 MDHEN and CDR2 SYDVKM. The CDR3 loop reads CASSLGGGLYTEAFF. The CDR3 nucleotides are TGTGCCAGCAGTTTAGGTGGCGGGCTCTACACTGAAGCTTTCTTT.

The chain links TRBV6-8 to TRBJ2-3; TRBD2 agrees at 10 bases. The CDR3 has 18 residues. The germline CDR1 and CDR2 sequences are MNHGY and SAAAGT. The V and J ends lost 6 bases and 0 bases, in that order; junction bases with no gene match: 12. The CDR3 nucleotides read TGTGCCAGCAGCCAAGGGTATAGCGGGGGGTCTAGCACAGATACGCAGTATTTT. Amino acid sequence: CASSQGYSGGSSTDTQYF.

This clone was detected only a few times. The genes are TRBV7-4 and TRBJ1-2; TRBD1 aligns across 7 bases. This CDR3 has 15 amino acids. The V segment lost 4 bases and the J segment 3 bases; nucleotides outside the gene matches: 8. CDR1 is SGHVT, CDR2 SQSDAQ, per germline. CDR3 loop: CASSSIQGRDYGYTF. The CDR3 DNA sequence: TGTGCCAGCAGCTCCATACAGGGGAGAGACTATGGCTACACCTTC.

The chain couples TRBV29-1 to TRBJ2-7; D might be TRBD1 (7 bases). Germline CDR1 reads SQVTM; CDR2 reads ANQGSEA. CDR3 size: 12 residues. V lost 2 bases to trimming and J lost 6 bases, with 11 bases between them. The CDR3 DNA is TGCAGCGTTGAAAGCCAGGGGGGCGAGCAGTACTTC. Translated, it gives CSVESQGGEQYF.

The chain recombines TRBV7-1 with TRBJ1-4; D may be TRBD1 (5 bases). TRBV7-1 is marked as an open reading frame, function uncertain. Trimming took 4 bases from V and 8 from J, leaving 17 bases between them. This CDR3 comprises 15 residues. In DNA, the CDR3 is TGTGCCAGCAGCTTAGCACGAGGGGTGGTCGAAAAACTGTTTTTT. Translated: CASSLARGVVEKLFF.

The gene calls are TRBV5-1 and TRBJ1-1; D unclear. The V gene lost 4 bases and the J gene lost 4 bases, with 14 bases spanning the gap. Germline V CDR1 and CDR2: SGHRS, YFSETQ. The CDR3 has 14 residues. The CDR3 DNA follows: TGCGCCAGCAGCGAGGGCGGGGAACGCACTGAAGCTTTCTTT. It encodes CASSEGGERTEAFF.

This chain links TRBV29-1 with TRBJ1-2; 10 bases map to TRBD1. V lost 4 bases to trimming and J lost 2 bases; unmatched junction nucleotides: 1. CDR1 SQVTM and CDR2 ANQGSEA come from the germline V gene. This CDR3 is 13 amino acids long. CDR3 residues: CSVGDRGNYGYTF. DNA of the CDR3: TGCAGCGTTGGGGACAGGGGCAACTATGGCTACACCTTC.

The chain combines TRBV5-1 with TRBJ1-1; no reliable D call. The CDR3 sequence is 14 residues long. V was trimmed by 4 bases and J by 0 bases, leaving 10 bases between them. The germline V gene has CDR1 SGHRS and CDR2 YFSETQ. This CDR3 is CASSALTVNTEAFF. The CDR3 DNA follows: TGCGCCAGCAGCGCGTTGACGGTGAACACTGAAGCTTTCTTT.

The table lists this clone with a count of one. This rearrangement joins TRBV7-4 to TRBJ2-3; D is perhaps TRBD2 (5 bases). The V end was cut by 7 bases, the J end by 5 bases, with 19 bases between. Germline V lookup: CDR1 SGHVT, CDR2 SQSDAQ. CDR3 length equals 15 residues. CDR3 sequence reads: CASTRVGVAQDTQYF. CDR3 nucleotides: TGTGCCAGCACCCGGGTGGGAGTGGCACAAGATACGCAGTATTTT.

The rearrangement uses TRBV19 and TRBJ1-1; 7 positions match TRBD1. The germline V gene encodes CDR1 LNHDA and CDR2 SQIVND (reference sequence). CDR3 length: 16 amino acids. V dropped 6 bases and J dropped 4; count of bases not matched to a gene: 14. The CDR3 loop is CASSEGAVRRGTEAFF. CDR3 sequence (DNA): TGTGCCAGTAGCGAGGGGGCAGTAAGGAGGGGCACTGAAGCTTTCTTT.

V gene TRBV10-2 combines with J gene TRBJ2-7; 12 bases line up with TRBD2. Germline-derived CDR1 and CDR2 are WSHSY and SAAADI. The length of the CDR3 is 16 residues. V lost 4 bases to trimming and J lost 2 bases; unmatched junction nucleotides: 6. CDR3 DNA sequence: TGCGCCAGCAGTGGGACTAGCGGGAATATCCCCTACGAGCAGTACTTC. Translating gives CASSGTSGNIPYEQYF.

The CDR3 DNA reads TGTGCCAGCTCACAATGGACGGGCGGGGAGTACGAGCAGTACTTC. Residues: CASSQWTGGEYEQYF. The chain links TRBV18 to TRBJ2-7; possibly TRBD2 for D (6 bases). Germline V CDR1 and CDR2: KGHSH, LQKENI. The CDR3 consists of 15 residues. The V end was cut by 4 bases, the J end by 4 bases, with 17 bases between.

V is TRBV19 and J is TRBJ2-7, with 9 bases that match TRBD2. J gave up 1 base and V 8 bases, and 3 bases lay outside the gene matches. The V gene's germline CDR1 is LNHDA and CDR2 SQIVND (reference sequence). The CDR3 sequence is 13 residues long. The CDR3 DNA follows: TGTGCCAGTCGGACTAGCGCTTCCTACGAGCAGTACTTC. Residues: CASRTSASYEQYF.

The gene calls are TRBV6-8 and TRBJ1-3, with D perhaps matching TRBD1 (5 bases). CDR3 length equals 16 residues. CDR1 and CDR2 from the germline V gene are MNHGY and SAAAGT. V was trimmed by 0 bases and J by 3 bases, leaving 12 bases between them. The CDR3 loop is CASSYSSRVNGNTIYF. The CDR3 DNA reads TGTGCCAGCAGTTACTCGAGCAGGGTTAATGGAAACACCATATATTTT.